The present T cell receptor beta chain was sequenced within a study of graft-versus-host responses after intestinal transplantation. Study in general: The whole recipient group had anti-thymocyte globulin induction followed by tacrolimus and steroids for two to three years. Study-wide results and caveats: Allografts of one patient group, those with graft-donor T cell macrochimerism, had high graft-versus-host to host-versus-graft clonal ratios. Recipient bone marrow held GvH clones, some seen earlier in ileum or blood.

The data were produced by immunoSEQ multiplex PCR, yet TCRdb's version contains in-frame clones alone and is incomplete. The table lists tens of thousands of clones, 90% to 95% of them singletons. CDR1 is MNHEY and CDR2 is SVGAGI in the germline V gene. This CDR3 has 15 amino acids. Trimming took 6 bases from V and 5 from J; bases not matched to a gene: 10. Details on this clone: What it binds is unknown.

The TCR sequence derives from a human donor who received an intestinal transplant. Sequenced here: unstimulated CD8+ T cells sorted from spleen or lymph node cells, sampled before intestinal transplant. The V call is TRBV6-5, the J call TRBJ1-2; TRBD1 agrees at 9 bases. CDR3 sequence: CASSLGQGFWYGYTF. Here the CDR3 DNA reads TGTGCCAGCAGCTTGGGACAGGGATTTTGGTATGGCTACACCTTC.